This TCR beta chain was documented in a study of somatic mutations in cytotoxic T cells in rheumatoid arthritis (dated by TCRdb to the late 2010s). About the full investigation: A FACSAria II or Sony SH800 was used to flow-sort some V beta antibody-stained T-cell populations at nearly 100% purity, and TCRB sequencing was also done on sorted V beta1+ cells. Whether expanded CD8+ T-cell clones in untreated, newly diagnosed rheumatoid arthritis carry somatic mutations was the study question, and clonality was characterized with TCRB deep sequencing. TCRB deep sequencing was performed for roughly 69 rheumatoid arthritis patients and 20 or so healthy controls. Patient and control groups had essentially identical median ages.

This clone was seen only once. Its cognate antigen has yet to be identified. Per-nucleotide qualities are absent, and no much larger clonotype sits a single base away. Beyond this particular receptor, the publication reports: It was unknown which antigens the expanded CD8+ clones targeted, and their absence from virus-specific databases did not exclude viral specificity. In patients, CD8+ clonality rose with age (Spearman r of about 0.51), which was not the case in healthy controls. The slight TRBV07 underrepresentation in patients was not adjusted for multiple comparisons. In about an eighth of the 65 patients, more than 20% of CD8+ cells belonged to the largest CD8+ clone, while several identical CD8+ TCRB sequences were shared between blood and synovial fluid. There was no significant difference in CD8+ T-cell clonality between rheumatoid arthritis patients and age-matched healthy controls.

The immunoSEQ assay was applied to genomic DNA for TCRB CDR3 sequencing. In the source study's methods: Analyses were restricted to productive TCRB rearrangements. A clone was defined by a unique TCRB CDR3 sequence, and clonality was computed as a productive clonality index based on Shannon entropy. Repertoire overlap for a pair of samples was computed from each clone's template counts relative to total templates per sample. Flow cytometry-measured V-gene usage correlated with V-gene usage from TCRB sequencing, with a Spearman r of approximately 0.55. TCRdb provides this immuneACCESS table in a form limited to in-frame rearrangements. Some clones are lacking; in checked studies, under half of them reflect an unresolved V gene, and why the rest are absent is not known. For V, J and clone size, that table is used; D and trimming come from the DNA. The sample table contains about 8,600 clones; only one count was recorded for 75% of them. About 37% of the sample is taken by the ten largest.

Taken from the germline V gene, the CDR1 and CDR2 loops are MNHNS and SASEGT. Trimming takes 3 bases off V and 3 bases off J; junction bases not matched to a gene: 3. From its cysteine to its phenylalanine, the CDR3 spans 15 amino acids. Solely the CDR3 DNA is kept, with 45 bases framed from the first base. The roughly 20 healthy controls were blood donors whose buffy coats were used; they had a median age of around 56 years (range about 21-70), and 45% to 65% were female. Flow cytometry confirmed the purity of CD4+ and CD8+ cells that had been isolated by positive magnetic bead selection on an AutoMACS. Ficoll-Paque PLUS density gradient separation was used to isolate peripheral blood mononuclear cells. Using Nucleospin Tissue or Tissue XS kits, DNA was extracted from CD4-enriched, CD8-enriched or PBMC samples, with quantification by a Qubit 2.0 fluorometer.

The source is a woman aged 45 to 65 in good health. The chain is made from TRBV6-1 and TRBJ1-1, with 11 middle bases fitting TRBD1. Sequencing was performed on CD8+ T cells sorted from blood. The CDR3 protein: CASSDRTGGHTEAFF. The sequenced DNA: TGTGCCAGCAGTGATAGGACAGGGGGCCACACTGAAGCTTTCTTT.